The clone carrying this T cell receptor beta chain showed up just a few times. This sample stems from a study of blood T cell repertoires in COVID-19. Study overall: PBMCs, B-cell-depleted T cells, or T cells provided the cDNA or gDNA that made up the material.

Germline values: CDR1 SNHLY, CDR2 FYNNEI. CDR3 length equals 14 residues. V was pared by 7 bases and J by 2 bases, with 11 bases between. Original data processing: Reference gene primers were amplified, and this amplification served to estimate nucleated cell counts. Clones were read by immunoSEQ multiplex PCR, and TCRdb kept only the in-frame ones, dropping some. V, J and clone size were drawn from that table, and D and trimming were deduced from the DNA. The sample holds approximately 50,000 clones, roughly 90% seen once. This receptor was taken from a man at least 80 years old with active or convalescent COVID-19. This chain uses TRBV2 with TRBJ2-2; TRBD1 is a possible D gene (6 bases). Source material: peripheral blood. The CDR3 bases are TGTGCCAGCAACCGGGACACTAACACCGGGGAGCTGTTTTTT. This encodes CASNRDTNTGELFF.